Here is one TCR beta chain with its context. Antigen: not known. This entry comes from a study of cytomegalovirus exposure and HLA in healthy donors. It was with 60 Vbeta and 13 Jbeta primers that the PCR ran. The repertoire was sequenced with immunoSEQ multiplex PCR; TCRdb's copy has only in-frame clones and lacks some. The sample has over 200,000 clones, approximately 80% seen once; the top ten hold about 0.58%. Study-level findings and limits: Later, an analysis showed that TCR beta chains associated with HLA were more clonally expanded than others that were equally common. Sequencing artifact likely explains a cluster of highly shared sequence variants. A prior analysis recorded that most TCR beta V segments were productive about 90% or about 30% of the time.

The germline gives CDR1 KGHSH, CDR2 LQKENI. Trimming took off 5 bases at V and 6 bases at J, with 16 bases between the two ends. This CDR3 contains 14 residues. This rearrangement joins TRBV18 to TRBJ1-2; TRBD1 is a possible D gene (6 bases). The sequence came from a woman in her forties in good health and CMV-seronegative. Sequencing used PBMCs. The CDR3 bases are TGTGCCAGCTCATCGTCTCTGGACAGACATGGCTACACCTTC. Protein sequence: CASSSSLDRHGYTF.